This T cell receptor (beta chain) was profiled in a study of regulatory T cells in long-lasting Graves disease (TCRdb year 2021). Context from the whole study: Persistent Graves' disease meant more than 5 years of antithyroid drug treatment with TSH receptor autoantibodies that stayed positive. This study used TCR sequencing and RNA sequencing of peripheral blood to compare persistent Graves' disease patients against newly diagnosed Graves' disease patients. The study was conducted in China and was registered as a clinical trial. TCR sequencing covered around 13 persistent and roughly 20 newly diagnosed Graves' disease patients, around 33 samples in total. On average, persistent Graves' disease patients in the clinical cohort had been on antithyroid drugs for about 10 years.

Sample time point, as interpreted from the label and publication: persistent/refractory GD, antithyroid drugs over 5 years with positive TRAb. RNA was extracted from PBMCs in TRIzol for both TCR sequencing and RNA sequencing. The diagnosis of Graves' disease followed American Thyroid Association guidelines. Recruitment of patients was carried out at an endocrinology department in Xi'an, China. Each patient gave 7.5 to 10 milliliters of peripheral blood, collected in an EDTA anticoagulant tube. Ficoll Paque Plus density gradient separation was used to isolate PBMCs, and no further T cell sorting was done. RNA quality was checked with an Agilent 2100 Bioanalyzer and agarose gel, and concentration with a NanoDrop 2000. What the study reported, not specific to this receptor: Sequencing and analysis were limited to the TCR beta chain. Persistent patients shared more public clonotypes among themselves (more than 2,500) than newly diagnosed patients did (about 900). Persistent Graves' disease patients showed lower TCR Shannon entropy and fewer highly expanded clones than newly diagnosed patients, suggesting clonal expansion. The authors noted that the small sample size was a limitation that may lower accuracy. Because the primary lesion, thyroid tissue, could not be accessed, the study looked at peripheral blood alone.

Libraries were constructed by multiplex PCR. For sequencing, an Illumina HiSeq 4000 was employed. CDR3 regions were amplified by Arm-PCR with iRepertoire HTBI primers to construct TCR beta libraries. Before sequencing, the PCR products went through gel purification. For the original study's pipeline: Gene usage analysis of CDR3 amino acid clonotypes used the approximately 62 TRBV and 14 to 15 TRBJ segments found across samples. COPE and FqMerger were used to merge filtered high-quality paired reads into contigs. BLAST was used to align contigs to IMGT TRBV, TRBD and TRBJ reference genes, with CDR3 defined following IMGT. Clonotypes above 0.1% frequency were classified as highly expanded clones. Shannon entropy was used to measure repertoire diversity, and the Gini coefficient was used to measure V-J evenness. A clonotype found in more than one individual was treated as public. TCRdb reprocessed the public reads (quality trimming at Q25 with fastp, clone calling with MiXCR) and kept in-frame beta chains. All rows with the same CDR3 protein become a single entry with the most common DNA and genes. V and J calls and clone size were set by TCRdb, not the authors. The sample profile shows roughly 700,000 distinct CDR3 sequences; around 30% of them were found once. Under 50% of the sample belongs to the ten largest clones.

This clonotype came up a few times. What this receptor recognizes is not known. Base quality data are lacking; no much larger clone is found one base away. This receptor was taken from a female donor with Graves disease. The sequencing here drew on peripheral blood mononuclear cells (PBMCs), taken when the disease was refractory, from a patient treated with antithyroid drugs.

The CDR3 protein is CATSRDRQGAGGYTF. The nucleotide sequence is TGTGCCACCAGCAGAGATCGGCAGGGGGCGGGAGGCTACACCTTC. Recombination connected TRBV15 to TRBJ1-2; 8 bases in the junction line up with TRBD1. The CDR3 spans 15 residues, from the cysteine through the phenylalanine. Of all the DNA, just the CDR3 is kept, 45 bases in frame from base 1. CDR1 and CDR2 are drawn from the germline V gene (reference sequence): LNHNV, YYDKDF. V is cut back by 0 bases and J by 8 bases, with 8 bases in the junction unmatched.